This T cell receptor beta chain came from a study of identical twins. This clonotype has a handful of counts. Template switching added a universal primer site; cDNA carried unique molecular identifiers. A single record per CDR3 protein comes from TCRdb applying MiXCR to the 5' RACE reads. This sample yields 500,000 to 600,000 distinct CDR3 sequences, of which 20% to 25% are seen a single time; approximately 0.95% belongs to the top ten. This same sample was also taken into another study, of T cells expressing NK-cell markers. In that study: HCMV seropositivity marked seven of the eight sequenced donors; one was seronegative.

Specimen: CD4+ T cells sorted from blood. The receptor was isolated from a woman between 18 and 29 years old in good health.

This CDR3 is CASSRDGSSKDTF. Here the CDR3 DNA reads TGTGCCAGCAGCCGAGACGGCTCATCGAAAGACACCTTC. V is TRBV9 and J is TRBJ1-2, with no clear D. CDR3 length: 13 amino acids. Trimming left V 4 bases short and J 12 bases short, with 19 bases between. Germline-derived CDR1 and CDR2 are SGDLS and YYNGEE.